A selection of T cell receptor beta chains follows, all from one sample in a study of early T cells in non-severe SARS-CoV-2 infection. TCRdb re-called the 5' RACE reads with MiXCR, one entry per CDR3 protein. The table has roughly 33,000 distinct CDR3 sequences, 5% seen once; the top ten hold roughly 14%. Sequencing was done on a sample of whole blood. The receptor set was obtained from an adult who was a healthcare worker with PCR-confirmed SARS-CoV-2 infection or an uninfected control (not recorded which). CDR3s include the opening cysteine and the closing phenylalanine or tryptophan. The order of the fields is V gene, clone size, D gene, J gene, CDR3 protein, CDR3 DNA. D genes are given only for firm matches. Rows give clone size only sometimes, using once, few, many, or a class for an expanded clone.

TRBV20-1	many	TRBD2	TRBJ2-1	CSASRASGGINEQFF	TGCAGTGCTAGTCGGGCTAGCGGGGGGATAAATGAGCAGTTCTTC
TRBV27	many	.	TRBJ1-2	CASSSCGHNTWDCSYTF	TGTGCCAGCAGTTCCTGCGGACACAATACTTGGGACTGCAGCTACACCTTC
TRBV7-8	many	.	TRBJ2-2	CASSLGMGNTGELFF	TGTGCCAGCAGCTTAGGAATGGGAAACACCGGGGAGCTGTTTTTT
TRBV20-1	.	.	TRBJ1-1	CSALDVAEAFF	TGCAGTGCCCTGGATGTCGCTGAAGCTTTCTTT
TRBV3-1	many	.	TRBJ2-1	CASSQGAGPLGNEQFF	TGTGCCAGCAGCCAAGGCGCGGGGCCTCTGGGAAATGAGCAGTTCTTC
TRBV10-2	few	TRBD2	TRBJ2-1	CASSESVSGAPNEQFF	TGCGCCAGCAGTGAGTCAGTTAGCGGGGCCCCCAATGAGCAGTTCTTC
TRBV12-3/TRBV12-4	.	.	TRBJ2-7	CASRLRGRGYEQYF	TGTGCCAGCAGACTCCGGGGACGCGGGTACGAGCAGTACTTC
TRBV6-4	many	.	TRBJ1-2	CASSDFAGAYGYTF	TGTGCCAGCAGTGACTTCGCAGGGGCGTACGGCTACACCTTC
TRBV5-6	few	TRBD1	TRBJ2-7	CASSKLDRDEQYF	TGTGCCAGCAGCAAATTGGACAGGGACGAGCAGTACTTC
TRBV29-1	many	TRBD1	TRBJ2-4	CSVRIRDSQYF	TGCAGCGTACGTATCCGGGACAGTCAGTACTTC
TRBV20-1	many	.	TRBJ1-3	CSASVQGGGDTIYF	TGCAGTGCTAGCGTACAGGGCGGCGGTGACACCATATATTTT
TRBV6-5	few	.	TRBJ2-6	CASSSSLGRRRGSGANVLTF	TGTGCCAGCAGTTCGAGTTTGGGTAGGCGTAGAGGCTCTGGGGCCAACGTCCTGACTTTC
TRBV5-1	.	.	TRBJ2-7	CASSLLQGPYEQYF	TGCGCCAGCAGCTTGCTACAGGGCCCCTACGAGCAGTACTTC
TRBV30	few	.	TRBJ1-4	CAWTGTPNEKLFF	TGTGCCTGGACCGGGACCCCCAATGAAAAACTGTTTTTT
TRBV28	many	TRBD1	TRBJ1-3	CASSQTRGPSGNTIYF	TGTGCCAGCAGCCAAACAAGGGGGCCCTCTGGAAACACCATATATTTT
TRBV6-6	many	.	TRBJ2-7	CASSLIGGRYEQYF	TGTGCCAGCAGTTTAATAGGGGGGAGGTACGAGCAGTACTTC
TRBV5-4	many	.	TRBJ1-1	CASSFVGSGNTEAFF	TGTGCCAGCAGCTTCGTAGGATCGGGAAACACTGAAGCTTTCTTT
TRBV10-1	many	.	TRBJ2-7	CASSALGQPYEQYF	TGCGCCAGCAGTGCCCTAGGACAGCCCTACGAGCAGTACTTC
TRBV3-1	few	.	TRBJ2-7	CASSLSWQTAYEQYF	TGTGCCAGCAGCCTTAGTTGGCAGACTGCCTACGAGCAGTACTTC
TRBV2	.	TRBD1	TRBJ2-2	CASRNNRGWTGELFF	TGTGCCAGCAGGAATAACAGGGGATGGACCGGGGAGCTGTTTTTT
TRBV6-5	.	.	TRBJ2-1	CASSYSPDGALDEQFF	TGTGCCAGCAGTTACTCTCCCGACGGGGCCTTGGATGAGCAGTTCTTC
TRBV7-9	many	TRBD2	TRBJ2-5	CASTGLAQETQYF	TGTGCCAGCACCGGACTAGCACAAGAGACCCAGTACTTC
TRBV28	.	TRBD1	TRBJ2-7	CASRTGTVFEQYF	TGTGCCAGCAGAACCGGGACAGTGTTCGAGCAGTACTTC
TRBV11-2	many	.	TRBJ2-3	CASSFPIMKRVDSTDTQYF	TGTGCCAGCAGCTTTCCAATAATGAAGAGAGTGGACAGCACAGATACGCAGTATTTT
TRBV6-1	many	TRBD2	TRBJ2-7	CASTLAGGISYEQYF	TGTGCCAGCACCCTAGCGGGGGGCATCTCCTACGAGCAGTACTTC
TRBV6-1	.	TRBD2	TRBJ2-3	CASSELAGADTQYF	TGTGCCAGCAGTGAACTAGCGGGGGCAGATACGCAGTATTTT
TRBV6-2/TRBV6-3	.	.	TRBJ1-5	CASSYRQARNQPQHF	TGTGCCAGCAGTTACCGGCAGGCGAGGAATCAGCCCCAGCATTTT